The 30 T cell receptor beta chains reported below all come from one sample, sequenced in a study of blood T cell dynamics during melanoma immunotherapy. Sequenced by immunoSEQ multiplex PCR; TCRdb stores in-frame clones only, minus some. The repertoire consists of some 6,000 clones, with about 80% occurring once and the leading ten covering approximately 10%. Indicated time point: week 3, after first cycle of checkpoint inhibitor. Sequenced here: blood, sampled from a patient treated with checkpoint blockade. The receptors were gathered from a human donor with melanoma.

The chain is built from TRBV6-1 and TRBJ2-7; D might be TRBD2 (5 bases). Germline V lookup: CDR1 MNHNS, CDR2 SASEGT. This CDR3 region has 10 residues. Deletions cut 8 bases from V and 4 bases from J, with 6 bases between. CDR3 in amino acids: CASSGYEQYF. The CDR3 DNA follows: TGTGCCAGCTCGGGGTACGAGCAGTACTTC.

V usage is TRBV7-6 and J usage is TRBJ1-4; 7 nucleotides match TRBD1. CDR1 and CDR2 from the germline V gene are SGHVS and FNYEAQ. The V gene end was trimmed by 5 bases and the J gene end by 4 bases; junction bases not matched to a gene: 7. CDR3 size: 15 residues. The CDR3 loop is CASSPWTGLNEKLFF. The CDR3 bases are TGTGCCAGCAGCCCATGGACAGGCCTTAATGAAAAACTGTTTTTT.

The chain recombines TRBV6-1 with TRBJ1-1, with a possible D match to TRBD1 (6 bases). Germline V gene lookup returns CDR1 MNHNS and CDR2 SASEGT. The V end was cut by 1 base, the J end by 10 bases, with 19 bases between. CDR3 size: 15 residues. In DNA form, the CDR3 reads TGTGCCAGCAGTGAAGTAGGGGGACGAGGGAAGATAGCTTTCTTT. It yields the protein CASSEVGGRGKIAFF.

The chain uses TRBV19 and TRBJ1-2, with a weak D call TRBD1 (5 bases). Trimming removed 4 bases from V and 7 bases from J, with 13 bases in between. The CDR3 sequence is 13 residues long. CDR1 is LNHDA, CDR2 SQIVND, per germline (reference sequence). The CDR3 region is CASSTQGGAGYTF. In DNA, the CDR3 is TGTGCCAGTAGTACCCAGGGTGGAGCTGGCTACACCTTC. Full variable domain (rest looked up from reference TRBV19 and TRBJ1-2): DGGITQSPKYLFRKEGQNVTLSCEQNLNHDAMYWYRQDPGQGLRLIYYSQIVNDFQKGDIAEGYSVSREKKESFPLTVTSAQKNPTAFYLCASSTQGGAGYTFGSGTRLTVV.

The rearrangement uses TRBV4-2 and TRBJ1-6; D not resolved. Germline CDR1 reads LGHNA; CDR2 reads YNFKEQ. The V end was cut by 0 bases, the J end by 6 bases, with 3 bases between. The CDR3 runs 13 residues. The DNA for the CDR3 is TGTGCCAGCAGCCAAGATATTAATTCACCCCTCCACTTT. Translated: CASSQDINSPLHF.

This clone was observed a single time. The gene calls are TRBV29-1 and TRBJ2-7, with TRBD2 matching over 12 bases. V shed 2 bases, J shed 0 bases, and the junction held 5 bases outside the gene matches. The CDR3 is made up of 16 amino acids. The germline V gene has CDR1 SQVTM and CDR2 ANQGSEA. The CDR3 DNA sequence: TGCAGCGTTGAACTTACTAGCGGGAGGAGCTCCTACGAGCAGTACTTC. Its translation: CSVELTSGRSSYEQYF.

This clone is a singleton in its sample. The chain links TRBV7-3 to TRBJ2-7, with unresolved D. The germline V gene encodes CDR1 SGHTA and CDR2 FQGTGA. Trimming left V 0 bases short and J 6 bases short, with 9 bases between. This CDR3 is 13 amino acids long. The CDR3 DNA sequence: TGTGCCAGCAGCTTAACCCCCACCCGCGAGCAGTACTTC. Amino acid sequence: CASSLTPTREQYF.

The J gene is TRBJ1-1, the V gene TRBV19; 9 bases map to TRBD1. Germline V gene lookup returns CDR1 LNHDA and CDR2 SQIVND (reference sequence). With 7 bases clipped from V and 7 bases from J, the junction kept 7 bases outside the gene matches. The CDR3 runs to 13 residues. The CDR3 DNA reads TGTGCCAGTACTCCACAGGGGGCTGGTGAAGCTTTCTTT. The encoded protein is CASTPQGAGEAFF.

DNA of the CDR3: TGCGCCAGCAGCCAAGATTTAGCAGATGGAAACACCATATATTTT. It codes for CASSQDLADGNTIYF. J is TRBJ1-3 and V is TRBV4-1, with D unresolved. In germline, CDR1 is MGHRA, CDR2 YSYEKL. The CDR3 length is 15 residues. Trimming removed 0 bases from V and 3 bases from J, with 9 bases in between.

The rearrangement uses TRBV19 and TRBJ1-2; TRBD1 aligns across 9 bases. The CDR3 runs to 15 residues. Trimming at V came to 5 bases and at J to 4 bases, leaving 8 bases not matched to a gene. Per germline, CDR1 LNHDA and CDR2 SQIVND (reference sequence). DNA for the CDR3: TGTGCCAGTAGTCTCTTACCGGACAGGGGCTATGGCTACACCTTC. As protein: CASSLLPDRGYGYTF.

The chain recombines TRBV2 with TRBJ1-5, with D tentatively TRBD1 (5 bases). The germline gives CDR1 SNHLY, CDR2 FYNNEI. V was shortened by 4 bases and J by 3 bases, with 13 bases between the two germline ends. This CDR3 contains 15 residues. Written as DNA, the CDR3 is TGTGCCAGCAGTGGCGAGGCAGGGTCCAATCAGCCCCAGCATTTT. Translation: CASSGEAGSNQPQHF.

The CDR3: CASSAEASGAYYEQYF. The CDR3 DNA reads TGTGCCAGCAGTGCTGAGGCTAGCGGAGCCTACTACGAGCAGTACTTC. The gene calls are TRBV2 and TRBJ2-7, with 7 bases aligning to TRBD2. Germline values: CDR1 SNHLY, CDR2 FYNNEI. Trimming at V came to 4 bases and at J to 3 bases, leaving 12 bases not matched to a gene. The CDR3 runs 16 residues.

The chain joins TRBV28 to TRBJ1-1; 9 bases agree with TRBD1. The CDR3 extends over 13 amino acids. From germline, CDR1 is MDHEN and CDR2 SYDVKM. V lost 5 bases and J lost 5; bases outside the gene matches: 3. In DNA, the CDR3 is TGTGCCAGCAGTCCAGGGACAGGGACTGAAGCTTTCTTT. It codes for CASSPGTGTEAFF.

The J gene is TRBJ1-5, the V gene TRBV2; 11 nucleotides match TRBD1. The junction had 16 bases not matched to a gene; V was cut back by 7 bases and J by 11 bases. Per the germline V gene, CDR1 is SNHLY and CDR2 is FYNNEI. The CDR3 totals 16 residues. The chain's CDR3 is CASTPAGQGGRFAQHF. DNA of the CDR3: TGTGCCAGCACCCCGGCGGGACAGGGGGGTAGGTTTGCCCAGCATTTT.

The chain carries TRBV7-9 and TRBJ2-7; D gene ambiguous. Between the trimmed V and J ends, which lost 2 bases and 3 bases, there was a span of 17 bases. The length of the CDR3 is 16 residues. Germline lookup yields CDR1 SEHNR and CDR2 FQNEAQ (reference sequence). This chain's CDR3 is CASSLLTGSRNYEQYF. DNA for the CDR3: TGTGCCAGCAGCTTACTCACCGGCTCTCGGAACTACGAGCAGTACTTC.

The chain employs TRBV5-1 and TRBJ1-5; perhaps TRBD1 as D (6 bases). This CDR3 has 16 residues. V was pared by 4 bases and J by 8 bases, with 22 bases between. Germline CDR1 is SGHRS and CDR2 is YFSETQ. The CDR3 region has the DNA TGCGCCAGCAGCCTGGGGGGCGGCCGCGGGACGGAGCCCCAGCATTTT. Protein: CASSLGGGRGTEPQHF.

This clone was detected a few times. V usage is TRBV5-1 and J usage is TRBJ2-7; 8 positions match TRBD2. This CDR3 contains 15 residues. CDR1 is SGHRS, CDR2 YFSETQ, per germline. V was clipped by 7 bases and J by 13 bases; unmatched bases: 22. CDR3 loop: CASFPDPGTRGSKYF. CDR3 DNA sequence: TGCGCCAGCTTTCCTGACCCCGGGACTAGGGGTTCTAAATACTTC. Full variable domain (rest looked up from reference TRBV5-1 and TRBJ2-7): KAGVTQTPRYLIKTRGQQVTLSCSPISGHRSVSWYQQTPGQGLQFLFEYFSETQRNKGNFPGRFSGRQFSNSRSEMNVSTLELGDSALYLCASFPDPGTRGSKYFGPGTRLTVT.

The chain employs TRBV5-8 and TRBJ1-5; D remains ambiguous. The V gene lost 0 bases and the J gene lost 0 bases, with 13 bases spanning the gap. This CDR3 has 17 residues. The germline V gene encodes CDR1 SGHTS and CDR2 YDEGEE. The CDR3 sequence is CASSLEVGMSSNQPQHF. CDR3 DNA: TGTGCCAGCAGCTTGGAGGTGGGGATGAGTAGCAATCAGCCCCAGCATTTT.

This clone was found once. The rearrangement links TRBV6-4 to TRBJ1-2; 7 nucleotides line up with TRBD1. This CDR3 is built from 12 residues. Germline V CDR1 and CDR2: MRHNA, SNTAGT. V was clipped by 6 bases and J by 7 bases; unmatched bases: 5. CDR3 loop: CASRDRVAGYTF. The CDR3 DNA reads TGTGCCAGCAGAGACAGGGTGGCTGGCTACACCTTC.

This clone occurred once. This rearrangement joins TRBV6-5 to TRBJ2-5, with D possibly being TRBD1 (6 bases). The J call may be wrong; the DNA end is better matched by TRBJ2-7. The CDR3 sequence is 14 residues long. The germline V gene has CDR1 MNHEY and CDR2 SVGAGI. CDR3: CASSYMVRGYEQYF. The DNA of the CDR3 is TGTGCCAGCAGTTACATGGTCAGGGGCTACGAGCAGTACTTC.

V is TRBV7-2 and J is TRBJ2-7; no clear D gene. V was cut by 5 bases and J by 3 bases, with 8 bases left in between. The germline gives CDR1 SGHTA, CDR2 FQGNSA. The CDR3 contains 12 residues. In DNA, the CDR3 is TGTGCCAGCAGCCGATCCAGCTACGAGCAGTACTTC. Translating gives CASSRSSYEQYF.

This chain joins TRBV7-6 and TRBJ2-7, with 9 bases fitting TRBD1. Germline CDR1 SGHVS, CDR2 FNYEAQ. V shed 5 bases and J 4 bases; nucleotides not matched to a gene: 15. The length of the CDR3 is 17 residues. The CDR3 nucleotides are TGTGCCAGCAGCCCCCGCCCAAGCCGGGACAGGGCTTACGAGCAGTACTTC. Encoded protein: CASSPRPSRDRAYEQYF.

This chain links TRBV9 with TRBJ1-4; no clear D. CDR1 is SGDLS and CDR2 is YYNGEE in the germline V gene. Between the trimmed V and J ends, which lost 2 bases and 10 bases, there was a span of 12 bases. This CDR3 region has 13 residues. The DNA of the CDR3 is TGTGCCAGCAGCGTCAAGGAGGGTACAAAACTGTTTTTT. Protein product: CASSVKEGTKLFF. Full variable domain (outside the CDR3, taken from reference TRBV9 and TRBJ1-4): DSGVTQTPKHLITATGQRVTLRCSPRSGDLSVYWYQQSLDQGLQFLIQYYNGEERAKGNILERFSAQQFPDLHSELNLSSLELGDSALYFCASSVKEGTKLFFGSGTQLSVL.

This chain links TRBV11-1 with TRBJ1-2; D call uncertain. Germline V gene lookup returns CDR1 SGHAT and CDR2 FQDESV (reference sequence). The CDR3 sequence is 13 residues long. V shed 3 bases and J shed 1 base, with 6 bases lying between them. In nucleotides, the CDR3 is TGTGCCAGCAGCTTCATGAGTAACTATGGCTACACCTTC. Translating it yields CASSFMSNYGYTF.

This chain's CDR3 is CASSPRWLHEQYF. CDR3 nucleotide sequence: TGTGCCAGCAGCCCGAGGTGGTTACACGAGCAGTACTTC. The V call is TRBV7-2, the J call TRBJ2-7; D is undetermined. The V gene's germline CDR1 is SGHTA and CDR2 FQGNSA. V was cut by 5 bases and J by 5 bases, with 13 bases left in between. The CDR3 has 13 residues.

The chain uses TRBV23-1 and TRBJ1-2, with a possible D match to TRBD1 (6 bases). TRBV23-1 qualifies as an ORF whose function is uncertain. CDR3 length equals 12 residues. The V gene lost 8 bases and the J gene lost 4 bases, with 11 bases spanning the gap. This CDR3 reads CASATGTYGYTF. CDR3 in DNA: TGCGCCAGCGCCACAGGGACCTATGGCTACACCTTC.

This chain uses TRBV7-6 with TRBJ1-4; TRBD1 matches 7 bases. CDR1 and CDR2 from the germline V gene are SGHVS and FNYEAQ. CDR3 length equals 15 residues. V lost 6 bases to trimming and J lost 4 bases; unmatched junction nucleotides: 8. The CDR3 loop reads CASRELGTDNEKLFF. CDR3 DNA: TGTGCCAGCAGGGAACTCGGGACAGATAATGAAAAACTGTTTTTT.

The gene calls are TRBV19 and TRBJ1-2; TRBD1 is a possible D gene (5 bases). This CDR3 is built from 12 residues. CDR1 is LNHDA and CDR2 is SQIVND in the germline V gene (reference sequence). V lost 6 bases, J lost 8 bases, and 13 bases lay in between. As DNA, the CDR3 is TGTGCCAGTAGCCCCCAGGGCGGGGGCTACACCTTC. This gives the protein CASSPQGGGYTF.

This clone was seen a single time. The chain joins TRBV11-2 to TRBJ2-7; 9 bases agree with TRBD2. This CDR3 has 15 residues. Germline V CDR1 and CDR2: SGHAT, FQNNGV. V was clipped by 2 bases and J by 4 bases; unmatched bases: 6. The CDR3 spells CASSLFGGGEYEQYF. CDR3 in DNA: TGTGCCAGCAGCTTATTCGGCGGGGGGGAGTACGAGCAGTACTTC.

On this clone itself: This CDR3 fails to terminate in the conserved phenylalanine or tryptophan, so it likely reflects a read error. It is unclear where the CDR3 begins or ends on the DNA, so no DNA is shown, and the CDR3 is as TCRdb lists it. This CDR3 is CASSQFRGNEIHL. This sequence joins TRBV4-1 and TRBJ1-1. The CDR3 sequence runs 13 residues, both termini included. The V gene's germline CDR1 is MGHRA and CDR2 YSYEKL.